This T cell receptor beta chain was sequenced for a study of CD8+CD57+ T cells in acquired aplastic anemia. Germline V CDR1 and CDR2: LNHNV, YYDKDF (reference sequence). This CDR3 is built from 13 residues. V lost 0 bases and J lost 6, with 9 bases in between. Study-wide results and caveats: A significant difference in CD8+ Simpson's diversity between patients and controls was not found.

Profiling of TCR beta VDJ combinations and CDR3 sequences used genomic DNA as template. MiXCR, applied by TCRdb to the reads, yields one record per CDR3 protein. The sample contains about 81,000 distinct CDR3 sequences, more than 40% of which appear only once. Of note for this clonotype: Its antigen is as yet unknown.

This TCR was sampled from a human donor in good health, serving as a control. The V call is TRBV15, the J call TRBJ2-7, with no clear D. The specimen was sorted CD4+, CD8+, or CD8+CD57+ T cells (not recorded which) from PBMCs. The CDR3 protein is CATSRDLGSEQYF. The CDR3 DNA reads TGTGCCACCAGCAGAGATCTCGGGTCCGAGCAGTACTTC.